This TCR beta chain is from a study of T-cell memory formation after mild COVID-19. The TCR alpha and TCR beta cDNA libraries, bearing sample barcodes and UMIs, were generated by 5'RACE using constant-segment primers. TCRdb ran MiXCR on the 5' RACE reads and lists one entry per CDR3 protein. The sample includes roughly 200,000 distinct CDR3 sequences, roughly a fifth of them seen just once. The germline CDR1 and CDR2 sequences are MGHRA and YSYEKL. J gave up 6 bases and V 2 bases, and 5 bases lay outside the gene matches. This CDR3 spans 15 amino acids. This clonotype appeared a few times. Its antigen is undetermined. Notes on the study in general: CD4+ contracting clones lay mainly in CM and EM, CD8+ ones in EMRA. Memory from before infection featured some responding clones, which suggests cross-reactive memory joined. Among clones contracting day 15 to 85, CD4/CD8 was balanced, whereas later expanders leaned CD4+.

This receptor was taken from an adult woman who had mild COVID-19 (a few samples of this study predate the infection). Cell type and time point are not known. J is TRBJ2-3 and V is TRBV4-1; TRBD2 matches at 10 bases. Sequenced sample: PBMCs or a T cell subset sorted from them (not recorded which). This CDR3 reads CASSQITSGEDTQYF. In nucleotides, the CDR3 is TGCGCCAGCAGCCAAATTACTAGCGGGGAGGATACGCAGTATTTT.